Below are 9 T cell receptor beta chains sequenced from a single sample in a study of T cell repertoires in cytomegalovirus infection. These receptors' targets are unknown. TCRdb passed the reads through MiXCR, listing each CDR3 protein once. The table shows approximately 300,000 distinct CDR3 sequences, with just under 30% occurring only once. This specimen was cultured PBMCs, taken from culture after CMV antigen stimulation. These receptors were obtained from a human donor in good health (CMV status not recorded). Some clones in this sample may be carry-over from other donors' samples.

V usage is TRBV20-1 and J usage is TRBJ2-7; D not resolved. V was trimmed by 0 bases and J by 6 bases, leaving 15 bases between them. The CDR3 totals 14 residues. The V gene's germline CDR1 is DFQATT and CDR2 SNEGSKA (reference sequence). The CDR3 protein is CSARERLRKVEQYF. In nucleotides, the CDR3 is TGCAGTGCTAGAGAGAGGCTAAGAAAGGTCGAGCAGTACTTC.

There are a few counts of this clonotype. CDR3 amino acids: CASSYGGGSGYGYTF. In nucleotides, the CDR3 is TGTGCCAGCAGTTACGGAGGGGGCTCCGGTTATGGCTACACCTTC. The rearrangement joins TRBV27 to TRBJ1-2; TRBD1 matches 7 bases. After removal of 4 bases from V and 5 bases from J, the junction contained 10 bases not matched to a gene. Germline lookup yields CDR1 MNHEY and CDR2 SMNVEV (reference sequence). CDR3 length equals 15 residues.

Many counts were recorded for this clonotype. The chain uses TRBV6-6 and TRBJ1-2; tentative D call: TRBD1 (6 bases). The CDR3 covers 12 residues. V was shortened by 2 bases and J by 10 bases, with 11 bases between the two germline ends. From germline, CDR1 is MNHNY and CDR2 SVGAGI (reference sequence). CDR3 sequence: CASSYTGINYTF. The CDR3 bases are TGTGCCAGCAGTTACACAGGGATTAACTACACCTTC.

This clonotype was detected a few times. The chain links TRBV11-2 to TRBJ2-7, with D hard to call. The germline V gene has CDR1 SGHAT and CDR2 FQNNGV. Trimming shortened V by 7 bases and J by 1 base, and 17 bases separated the two germline ends. The CDR3 totals 15 residues. The CDR3 loop reads CASTISDDVSYEQYF. CDR3 nucleotide sequence: TGTGCCAGCACCATATCAGACGACGTATCCTACGAGCAGTACTTC.

This clonotype was detected a few times. One end of the junction does not line up with germline, which may come from a read error. The rearrangement links TRBV7-9 to TRBJ1-2; D gene ambiguous. Germline V gene data show CDR1 as SEHNR and CDR2 as FQNEAQ (reference sequence). CDR3 length: 14 residues. This CDR3 reads CASSRISNYDSGFF. In DNA form, the CDR3 reads TGTGCCAGCAGCCGTATCTCTAACTATGATTCAGGTTTCTTC.

This clonotype was seen more than once but under ten times. The CDR3 DNA is TGTGCCAGTAATAGACGGACGGCTCATTATAGCAATCAGCCCCAGCATTTT. Protein sequence: CASNRRTAHYSNQPQHF. J is TRBJ1-5 and V is TRBV19; no firm D call. Germline V gene data show CDR1 as LNHDA and CDR2 as SQIVND (reference sequence). Between the trimmed V and J ends, which lost 7 bases and 0 bases, there was a span of 19 bases. CDR3 length: 17 amino acids. The complete variable domain, with remaining parts taken from reference TRBV19 and TRBJ1-5, reads DGGITQSPKYLFRKEGQNVTLSCEQNLNHDAMYWYRQDPGQGLRLIYYSQIVNDFQKGDIAEGYSVSREKKESFPLTVTSAQKNPTAFYLCASNRRTAHYSNQPQHFGDGTRLSIL.

This chain joins TRBV19 and TRBJ2-2; no definite D call. This CDR3 spans 14 amino acids. Germline CDR1 LNHDA, CDR2 SQIVND (reference sequence). The V gene lost 4 bases and the J gene lost 3 bases, with 9 bases spanning the gap. CDR3 in DNA: TGTGCCAGTAGTAAGGGCTTTGACACCGGGGAGCTGTTTTTT. The encoded protein is CASSKGFDTGELFF.

This clonotype turned up a few times. The chain is built from TRBV6-2 or TRBV6-3 and TRBJ1-5; D may be TRBD1 (6 bases). CDR1 and CDR2 (germline): MNHEY, SVGEGT. The CDR3 is made up of 14 amino acids. V was clipped by 5 bases and J by 6 bases, with 14 bases between them. The CDR3 coding sequence is TGTGCCAGCAGTGGGGCAGGGGCGGGTCAGCCCCAGCATTTT. This sequence encodes CASSGAGAGQPQHF.

This clonotype was seen at least ten times. The chain carries TRBV12-3 or TRBV12-4 and TRBJ2-1; unclear D gene. V was pared by 2 bases and J by 6 bases, with 5 bases between. The CDR3 has 12 amino acids. CDR3 coding DNA: TGTGCCAGCAGTTTAACCGGCAATGAGCAGTTCTTC. Translated: CASSLTGNEQFF.